This is a list of T cell receptor beta chains from one sample in a study of T cell repertoires in cytomegalovirus infection. In TCRdb, the reads were re-called with MiXCR into one record per CDR3 protein. Here the sample spans 44,000 or so distinct CDR3 sequences, 20% to 25% being singletons. These receptors' targets are unknown. This sample comprised CD8+ T cells from cultured PBMCs, obtained from culture after CMV antigen stimulation. Receptors originate from a human donor in good health (CMV status not recorded). Some clones in this sample may be carry-over from other donors' samples. CDR3s include the opening cysteine and the closing phenylalanine or tryptophan. The order of the fields is D gene, J gene, V gene, clone size, CDR3 DNA, CDR3 protein. A D gene is named only where the DNA matches it firmly. Clone size appears in some rows only: once, few, many, or a class for an expanded clone.

- | TRBJ2-7 | TRBV10-2 | - | TGCGCCAGCAGTGACCGGGGATTCTCCTACGAGCAGTACTTC | CASSDRGFSYEQYF
TRBD1 | TRBJ1-5 | TRBV7-8 | few | TGTGCCAGCAGCTTAAGGGACAGGGGGAACCAGCCCCAGCATTTT | CASSLRDRGNQPQHF
- | TRBJ2-3 | TRBV6-8 | - | TGTGCCAGCAGTTATGACACAGATACGCAGTATTTT | CASSYDTDTQYF
- | TRBJ2-1 | TRBV6-5 | few | TGTGCCAGCAGTTACGCAGGGGGGGGCCTTTACAATGAGCAGTTCTTC | CASSYAGGGLYNEQFF
- | TRBJ1-5 | TRBV27 | - | TGTGCCAGCAGTCCCCACCGGGACAGCAATCAGCCCCAGCATTTT | CASSPHRDSNQPQHF
- | TRBJ1-4 | TRBV7-2 | few | TGTGCCAGCAGCGCCGGACGAACTAATGAAAAACTGTTTTTT | CASSAGRTNEKLFF
TRBD1 | TRBJ1-6 | TRBV20-1 | - | TGCAGTGCTAGGGACGGACAGGACTATTCACCCCTCCACTTT | CSARDGQDYSPLHF
- | TRBJ2-7 | TRBV11-1 | - | TGTGCCAGCAGCCATAATCCCTCCTACGAGCAGTACTTC | CASSHNPSYEQYF
- | TRBJ1-1 | TRBV19 | few | TGTGCCAGTAGTTTTACAGGGCCCACTGAAGCTTTCTTT | CASSFTGPTEAFF
- | TRBJ2-6 | TRBV9 | few | TGTGCCAGCAGCGTTACGGGGATGGGACGGGACCACTCTGGGGCCAACGTCCTGACTTTC | CASSVTGMGRDHSGANVLTF
- | TRBJ2-2 | TRBV7-2 | few | TGTGCCAGCAGCTTAGGGGGACGAGCCGGGGAGCTGTTTTTT | CASSLGGRAGELFF
- | TRBJ1-2 | TRBV27 | - | TGTGCCAGCAGTTTCAGCGGGGGGTCCTACTATGGCTACACCTTC | CASSFSGGSYYGYTF
TRBD2 | TRBJ2-3 | TRBV27 | - | TGTGCCAGCAGTTTACTTTCAAGCGGGATAGATACGCAGTATTTT | CASSLLSSGIDTQYF
- | TRBJ1-1 | TRBV4-2 | - | TGTGCCAGCAGCCAAGAAACGAGACAGCGACTTATGAGCACTGAAGCTTTCTTT | CASSQETRQRLMSTEAFF
- | TRBJ1-2 | TRBV28 | few | TGTGCCAGCAGGCCCCCAACGGACGTTCTAGGCTACACCTTC | CASRPPTDVLGYTF
- | TRBJ1-2 | TRBV7-8 | few | TGTGCCAGCAGCTTAGGCCCGAGGGGGATATATGGCTACACCTTC | CASSLGPRGIYGYTF
TRBD2 | TRBJ2-5 | TRBV27 | - | TGTGCCAGCAGTTTACTAGCGGGAGGGCCGACGGGAGAGACCCAGTACTTC | CASSLLAGGPTGETQYF
TRBD1 | TRBJ2-7 | TRBV20-1 | few | TGCAGTGCTAGAGATCATCCACGGGGACAGGGCTACGAGCAGTACTTC | CSARDHPRGQGYEQYF
TRBD2 | TRBJ2-1 | TRBV6-6 | few | TGTGCCAGCAGTGACGGGGGAGGGTACAATGAGCAGTTCTTC | CASSDGGGYNEQFF
- | TRBJ1-2 | TRBV6-1 | - | TGTGCCAGCAGTGAAAGGATGAGGAACTATGGCTACACCTTC | CASSERMRNYGYTF
TRBD2 | TRBJ2-3 | TRBV7-9 | - | TGTGCCAGCAGCCAACCGCTCGGGACTAATCCTTCAGATACGCAGTATTTT | CASSQPLGTNPSDTQYF
- | TRBJ1-3 | TRBV7-9 | many | TGTGCCAGCAGGAGTGGGTCAGGAGGAAACACCATATATTTT | CASRSGSGGNTIYF
TRBD1 | TRBJ2-1 | TRBV5-8 | few | TGTGCCAGCAGCCGGCGGAGACAGGGGGGGTACAATGAGCAGTTCTTC | CASSRRRQGGYNEQFF
TRBD2 | TRBJ2-3 | TRBV6-2/TRBV6-3 | once | TGTGCCAGCAGTTACTGGACTAGCGGAACAGATACGCAGTATTTT | CASSYWTSGTDTQYF
TRBD2 | TRBJ2-1 | TRBV6-2/TRBV6-3 | - | TGTGCCAGCAGTTACTCCCCCGGGACTAGCGGGAGCAATGAGCAGTTCTTC | CASSYSPGTSGSNEQFF
- | TRBJ2-1 | TRBV29-1 | few | TGCAGCGTTGATAAGTGGGGCAATGAGCAGTTCTTC | CSVDKWGNEQFF
- | TRBJ1-2 | TRBV4-3 | - | TGCGCCAGCAGCCAGGAAAAAGAACAGGGATACTATGGCTACACCTTC | CASSQEKEQGYYGYTF
- | TRBJ2-5 | TRBV7-2 | - | TGTGCCAGCAAACCGCAGGGGACCGGCCAAGAGACCCAGTACTTC | CASKPQGTGQETQYF
- | TRBJ2-3 | TRBV7-2 | - | TGTGCCAGCAGCTCCCGCGTGGGGCCGCCGTCAGATACGCAGTATTTT | CASSSRVGPPSDTQYF
- | TRBJ2-5 | TRBV19 | - | TGTGCCAGTAGTACGCCGTGGGAGACCCAGTACTTC | CASSTPWETQYF
- | TRBJ2-3 | TRBV7-2 | few | TGTGCCAGCAGCTTAGGACGGAGCTCTTGGGCTGATACGCAGTATTTT | CASSLGRSSWADTQYF
- | TRBJ2-1 | TRBV7-6 | - | TGTGCCAGCAGCTTAGCGGGGAGCACAAGGGAGCAGTTCTTC | CASSLAGSTREQFF
- | TRBJ2-3 | TRBV6-1 | - | TGTGCCAGCAGTGAAGCTGGGGGCAGCCTTACTAGCACAGATACGCAGTATTTT | CASSEAGGSLTSTDTQYF
- | TRBJ1-5 | TRBV9 | - | TGTGCCAGCAGCGTAGGTGGGGGGATCAATCAGCCCCAGCATTTT | CASSVGGGINQPQHF
TRBD2 | TRBJ2-2 | TRBV7-8 | few | TGTGCCAGCAGCTTAGATTTTAGCGGGAGGTATTTCGGGGAGCTGTTTTTT | CASSLDFSGRYFGELFF
- | TRBJ2-1 | TRBV27 | - | TGTGCCAGCAGTTTCGACGGGCACAATGAGCAGTTCTTC | CASSFDGHNEQFF
TRBD2 | TRBJ2-1 | TRBV7-8 | - | TGTGCCAGCAGCTTAGTGTCCCCTAGCGGGAGGGTAAACAATGAGCAGTTCTTC | CASSLVSPSGRVNNEQFF
TRBD1 | TRBJ2-6 | TRBV5-6 | - | TGTGCCAGCAGCTTGGACGGGACAGCCTCTGGGGCCAACGTCCTGACTTTC | CASSLDGTASGANVLTF
- | TRBJ2-1 | TRBV6-5 | many | TGTGCCAGCAGTTACTCGAGGTCAGGCGATGAGCAGTTCTTC | CASSYSRSGDEQFF
TRBD1 | TRBJ1-4 | TRBV7-9 | - | TGTGCCAGCAGCACGAACCGGGACAGGCCTTATGAAAAACTGTTTTTT | CASSTNRDRPYEKLFF
TRBD2 | TRBJ2-2 | TRBV7-2 | many | TGTGCCAGCAGCTCCCCTAGCGGGGTCACCGGGGAGCTGTTTTTT | CASSSPSGVTGELFF
- | TRBJ1-4 | TRBV7-6 | few | TGTGCCAGCAGCGAAGGCGGGAGGTACGACCCTGGGGCAAAACTGTTTTTT | CASSEGGRYDPGAKLFF
TRBD1 | TRBJ2-1 | TRBV6-2/TRBV6-3 | many | TGTGCCAGCCGACCCGCCGGGACAGGGGGCTACAATGAGCAGTTCTTC | CASRPAGTGGYNEQFF
TRBD1 | TRBJ2-3 | TRBV11-2 | few | TGTGCCAGCAGTTCGAGACAGGGGAAGAGCACAGATACGCAGTATTTT | CASSSRQGKSTDTQYF
TRBD1 | TRBJ2-7 | TRBV27 | few | TGTGCCAGCAGTTTATCGTGGGGACAGTTCAATGAGCAGTACTTC | CASSLSWGQFNEQYF
- | TRBJ2-1 | TRBV27 | - | TGTGCCAGCACCAATGCCCGGACCAGTGAGCAGTTCTTC | CASTNARTSEQFF
TRBD1 | TRBJ1-1 | TRBV7-9 | few | TGTGCCAGCAGCGGACAGGGGAACACTGAAGCTTTCTTT | CASSGQGNTEAFF
- | TRBJ2-7 | TRBV30 | - | TGTGCCTGGAGTGAAGACAGATCCTACGAGCAGTACTTC | CAWSEDRSYEQYF
TRBD2 | TRBJ2-5 | TRBV12-3/TRBV12-4 | few | TGTGCCAGCAGTTCCGGGAGGCAAGAGACCCAGTACTTC | CASSSGRQETQYF
TRBD1 | TRBJ2-3 | TRBV7-2 | - | TGTGCCACCCTCCGACTAGGACAGGGTTCCGCAGATACGCAGTATTTT | CATLRLGQGSADTQYF